This T cell receptor beta chain was sequenced in a study of cytomegalovirus exposure and HLA in healthy donors. Study details: An earlier analysis found 110 million or so unique TCR beta sequences from approximately 200 million T cells.

Germline V CDR1 and CDR2: MNHEY, SMNVEV (reference sequence). CDR3 length: 15 residues. The germline V and J ends were trimmed by 5 bases and 0 bases, with 12 bases remaining between them. 13 Jbeta primers and 60 Vbeta primers were used for the PCR. Clones were read by immunoSEQ multiplex PCR, and TCRdb kept only the in-frame ones, dropping some. The sample lists 130,000 to 150,000 clones, about three quarters occurring once. Study-level points and caveats: Rarity characterized most TCR sequences, yet some public TCRs appeared in many donors. V- and J-gene trimming in TCR beta was tied to a missense DCLRE1C variant by an analysis performed later.

For this clone: The antigen is unknown.

Material: PBMCs. The receptor comes from a man aged 40-49 years in good health and CMV-seropositive. The chain has TRBV27 and TRBJ2-3; a possible D gene is TRBD2 (6 bases). CDR3 region: CASSAQLASTDTQYF. The CDR3 region has the DNA TGTGCCAGCAGTGCCCAACTAGCTAGCACAGATACGCAGTATTTT.